The present T cell receptor (beta chain) was sequenced within a study of T-cell memory formation after mild COVID-19. Regarding this clonotype: Its antigen is not known.

General observations from the study: Cross-reactive memory apparently joined, as some responding clones appeared in pre-infection memory. Contracting clones from day 15 to 85 had balanced CD4/CD8; later expanders favoured CD4+.

TCR alpha and TCR beta cDNA libraries carrying sample barcodes and UMIs were produced by 5'RACE using constant-segment primers. TCRdb fed the 5' RACE reads into MiXCR, producing one record per CDR3 protein. The data show hundreds of thousands of distinct CDR3 sequences, about a sixth seen once. Per the germline V gene, CDR1 is SNHLY and CDR2 is FYNNEI. This CDR3 comprises 13 residues. The V gene lost 5 bases and the J gene lost 8 bases, with 15 bases spanning the gap. This chain links TRBV2 with TRBJ1-1; no definite D call. The TCR comes from a young man who had mild COVID-19 (a few samples of this study predate the infection). Cell type and time point are not known. Sequenced input: PBMCs or a T cell subset sorted from them (not recorded which). The CDR3: CASSLGLQREAFF. For the CDR3, the DNA is TGTGCCAGCAGTCTAGGGTTACAGAGAGAAGCTTTCTTT.